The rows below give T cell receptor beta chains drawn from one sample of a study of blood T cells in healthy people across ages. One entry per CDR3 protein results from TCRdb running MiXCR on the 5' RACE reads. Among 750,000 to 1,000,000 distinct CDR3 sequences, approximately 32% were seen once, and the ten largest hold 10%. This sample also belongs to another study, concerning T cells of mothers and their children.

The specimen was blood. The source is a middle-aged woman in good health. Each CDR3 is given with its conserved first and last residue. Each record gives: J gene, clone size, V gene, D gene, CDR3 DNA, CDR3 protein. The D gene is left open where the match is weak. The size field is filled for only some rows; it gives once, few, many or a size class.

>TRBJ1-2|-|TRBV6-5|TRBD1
TGTGCCACCCTCTCCGGGACAGGGGGCGCCCCATATGGCTACACCTTC
CATLSGTGGAPYGYTF
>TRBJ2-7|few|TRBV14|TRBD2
TGTGCCAGCAGCCCACTGACTGGCGGGGGGGCCTACGAGCAGTACTTC
CASSPLTGGGAYEQYF
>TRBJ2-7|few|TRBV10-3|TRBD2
TGTGCCATCAGTGCCCCAGGTACTAGCGGGGGGGCCGCTCTCTACGAGCAGTACTTC
CAISAPGTSGGAALYEQYF
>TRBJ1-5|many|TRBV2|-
TGTGCCAGCAGGGGGGGCGCGGGTCAGCCCCAGCATTTT
CASRGGAGQPQHF
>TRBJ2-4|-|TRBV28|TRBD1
TGTGCCAGCAGTTTGATTGGGACAGGGTCCAAAAACATTCAGTACTTC
CASSLIGTGSKNIQYF
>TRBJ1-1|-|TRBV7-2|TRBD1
TGTGCCAGCAGCTTATGGACAGGGCCTGAAGCTTTCTTT
CASSLWTGPEAFF
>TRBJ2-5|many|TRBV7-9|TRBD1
TGTGCCAGCAGCTCCGGGACAGGCAACCAAGAGACCCAGTACTTC
CASSSGTGNQETQYF
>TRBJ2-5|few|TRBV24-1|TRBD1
TGTGCCACCAGTGATTCCGGACAGGGTCGAGAGACCCAGTACTTC
CATSDSGQGRETQYF
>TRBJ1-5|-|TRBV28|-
TGTGCCAGCAGCCCAACAGGGTCTCTCAGCAATCAGCCCCAGCATTTT
CASSPTGSLSNQPQHF
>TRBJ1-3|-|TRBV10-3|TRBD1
TGTGCCATCAGTGGGACAGGGAGATCTAACACCATATATTTT
CAISGTGRSNTIYF
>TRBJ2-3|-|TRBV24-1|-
TGTGCCACCAGTGATTGGGATACGCAGTATTTT
CATSDWDTQYF
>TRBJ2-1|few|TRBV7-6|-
TGTGCCAGCAGCTTAGAGGGGGGTTACGGGGATGAGCAGTTCTTC
CASSLEGGYGDEQFF
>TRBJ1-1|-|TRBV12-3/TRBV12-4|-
TGTGCCAGCAGTTTATCTAAGCCTGAAGCTTTCTTT
CASSLSKPEAFF
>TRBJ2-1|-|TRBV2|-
TGTGCCAGCAGACAGGACCCCCCATCCTACAATGAGCAGTTCTTC
CASRQDPPSYNEQFF
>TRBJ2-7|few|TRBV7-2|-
TGTGCCAGCAGCTCCGGGACTCCTGTCTACGAGCAGTACTTC
CASSSGTPVYEQYF
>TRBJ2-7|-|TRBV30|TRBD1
TGTGCCTGGAAGGGACAGAGGGCCTACGAGCAGTACTTC
CAWKGQRAYEQYF
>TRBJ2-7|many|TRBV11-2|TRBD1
TGTGCCAGCAGCCGGACAGGGGACTACGAGCAGTACTTC
CASSRTGDYEQYF
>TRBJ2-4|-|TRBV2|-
TGTGCCAGCAAGGAGTTTGGAGGGAAGACGCAGTACTTC
CASKEFGGKTQYF
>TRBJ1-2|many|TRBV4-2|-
TGTGCCAGCAGCCAAGAGCTAAGGCGGTTTCCCCACTATGGCTACACCTTC
CASSQELRRFPHYGYTF
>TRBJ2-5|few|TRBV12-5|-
TGTGCTAGTGGTTTGGATTGGGGTGCGGGGCAAGAGACCCAGTACTTC
CASGLDWGAGQETQYF
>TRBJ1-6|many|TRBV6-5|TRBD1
TGTGCCAGCAGATCCGGGACAGATAATTCACCCCTCCACTTT
CASRSGTDNSPLHF
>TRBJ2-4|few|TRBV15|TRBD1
TGTGCCACCAGCAGCCGGGACAGCTACAATGAGCAGTACTTC
CATSSRDSYNEQYF
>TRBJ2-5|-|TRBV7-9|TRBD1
TGTGCCGGCAGCCAGGTGACAGGGGTGGACCAAGAGACCCAGTACTTC
CAGSQVTGVDQETQYF
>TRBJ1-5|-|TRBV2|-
TGTGCCAGCAGTGTTGGGGGAAACGGGCCCCAGCATTTT
CASSVGGNGPQHF
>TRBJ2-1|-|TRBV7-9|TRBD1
TGTGCCAGCAGCAGGGGGCCCCTTAACGATGAGCAGTTCTTC
CASSRGPLNDEQFF
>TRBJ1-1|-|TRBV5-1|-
TGCGCCAGCAGCTCGACCCCCACCATGAACACTGAAGCTTTCTTT
CASSSTPTMNTEAFF
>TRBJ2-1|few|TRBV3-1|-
TGTGCCAGCAGCCAAGATCTAGGGGGGGGCTACAATGAGCAGTTCTTC
CASSQDLGGGYNEQFF
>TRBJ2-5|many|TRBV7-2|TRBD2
TGTGCCAGCAGCTTAGGTATCGCGGGGGGGCCGCAAGAGACCCAGTACTTC
CASSLGIAGGPQETQYF
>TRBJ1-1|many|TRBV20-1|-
TGCAGTGCTAGATCGCGGGGGGCTGGAGGGTGGGCTTTCTTT
CSARSRGAGGWAFF
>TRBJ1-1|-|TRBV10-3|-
TGTGCCATCAGTGAAAGGGGTTATGGGAACACTGAAGCTTTCTTT
CAISERGYGNTEAFF
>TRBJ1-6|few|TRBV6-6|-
TGTGCCAGCAGTTATCGACAGCTCAGCCCGGGTTCACCCCTCCACTTT
CASSYRQLSPGSPLHF
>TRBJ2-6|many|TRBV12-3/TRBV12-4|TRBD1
TGTGCCAGCAGCTCCCAGGGGGCTGGGGCCAACGTCCTGACTTTC
CASSSQGAGANVLTF
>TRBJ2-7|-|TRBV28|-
TGTGCCAGCAGTTTGTTACTCTCCCCCTACGAGCAGTACTTC
CASSLLLSPYEQYF
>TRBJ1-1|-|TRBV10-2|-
TGCGCCAGCAGTGAGTCGACCCAGGGAGCTTTCTTT
CASSESTQGAFF
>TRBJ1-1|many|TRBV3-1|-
TGTGCCAGCAGCCAAGGACAGGTGAACACTGAAGCTTTCTTT
CASSQGQVNTEAFF
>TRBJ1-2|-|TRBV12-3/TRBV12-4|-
TGTGCCAGTTCTACAGGCAGGGCCACCTATGGCTACACCTTC
CASSTGRATYGYTF
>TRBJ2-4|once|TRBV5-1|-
TGCGCCAGCAGCCCTTCGGTCATTGGGAACATTCAGTACTTC
CASSPSVIGNIQYF
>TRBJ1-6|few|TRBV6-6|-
TGTGCCAGCAGGCCTCGAAACTCCTATAATTCACCCCTCCACTTT
CASRPRNSYNSPLHF
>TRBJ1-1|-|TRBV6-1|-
TGTGCCAGCAGTCGAGGGCGGTCCGACACTGAAGCTTTCTTT
CASSRGRSDTEAFF
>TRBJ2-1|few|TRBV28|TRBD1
TGTGCCAGCAGTTTGTCGACAGGGCTGTTCTTC
CASSLSTGLFF
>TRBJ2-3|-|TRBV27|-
TGTGCCAGCAGTACCAGTTCCTCTAGCACAGATACGCAGTATTTT
CASSTSSSSTDTQYF
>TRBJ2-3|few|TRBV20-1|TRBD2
TGCAGTGCTAGAGGACTAGCGGGGAGGAGCACAGATACGCAGTATTTT
CSARGLAGRSTDTQYF
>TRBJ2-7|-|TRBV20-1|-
TGCAGTGCCAAGACAGGTCCCCACGAGCAGTACTTC
CSAKTGPHEQYF
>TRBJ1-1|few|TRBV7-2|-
TGTGCCAGCAGCAAAGGTGTAGGGACCAACACTGAAGCTTTCTTT
CASSKGVGTNTEAFF
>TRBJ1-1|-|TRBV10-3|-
TGTGCCATCAGGTCGGGACGACAGAACACTGAAGCTTTCTTT
CAIRSGRQNTEAFF
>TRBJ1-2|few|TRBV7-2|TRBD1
TGTGCCAGCAGCTTCCGGGACAGAAAACGGTATGGCTACACCTTC
CASSFRDRKRYGYTF
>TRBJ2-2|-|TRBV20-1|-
TGCAGTGCTAGAGGGGGGCCGTACACCGGGGAGCTGTTTTTT
CSARGGPYTGELFF
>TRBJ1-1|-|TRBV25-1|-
TGTGCCAGCAGTAGCAGGGGTATAACTGAAGCTTTCTTT
CASSSRGITEAFF
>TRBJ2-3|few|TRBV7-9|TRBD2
TGTGCCAGCAGCTTAGCGGTAGCAGCGGGGGCCACAGATACGCAGTATTTT
CASSLAVAAGATDTQYF
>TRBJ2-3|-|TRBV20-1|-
TGCAGTGCTAGAGAAGGCTCCGGGGCAGATAGGCAGTATTTT
CSAREGSGADRQYF
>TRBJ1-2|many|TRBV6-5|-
TGTGCCAGCAGTTACTCCGGACAGAGAACCTATGGCTACACCTTC
CASSYSGQRTYGYTF
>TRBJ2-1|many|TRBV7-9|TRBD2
TGTGCCAGCAGCGAAGCGAGACGGGGACTAGCGAGTAACTCCTACAATGAGCAGTTCTTC
CASSEARRGLASNSYNEQFF
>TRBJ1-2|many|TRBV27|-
TGTGCCAGCAGAGACTCCGGGACCAAATACGGCTACACCTTC
CASRDSGTKYGYTF
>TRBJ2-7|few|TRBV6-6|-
TGTGCCAGCAGTCCTGACAGGAACCCTCACGAGCAGTACTTC
CASSPDRNPHEQYF
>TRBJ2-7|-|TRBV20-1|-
TGCAGTGCTAGAGATTCCCGGGGGAGCTCCTACGAGCAGTACTTC
CSARDSRGSSYEQYF
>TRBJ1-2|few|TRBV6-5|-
TGTGCAGTCCTGGACGGCTATGGCTACACCTTC
CAVLDGYGYTF
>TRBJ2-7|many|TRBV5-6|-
TGTGCCAGCAGCTTGGCCTTAGTCTACGAGCAGTACTTC
CASSLALVYEQYF
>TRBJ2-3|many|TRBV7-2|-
TGTGCCAGCAGCTTTCCGGGCACAGATACGCAGTATTTT
CASSFPGTDTQYF
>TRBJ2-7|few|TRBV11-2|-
TGTGCCAGCAGCTCTAATATTTACGAGCAGTACTTC
CASSSNIYEQYF
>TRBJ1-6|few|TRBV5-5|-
TGTGCCAGCAGCCTGGGGGGGATGCTCAATAATTCACCCCTCCACTTT
CASSLGGMLNNSPLHF